This T cell receptor beta chain was obtained from a study of tumor and adjacent non-tumor tissue in lung cancer. Study information: Approximately 4.2 million productive TCRbeta reads were obtained per sample on average.

With regard to this clonotype: The junction departs from germline at one end; a sequencing error may be responsible.

The library came from three nested PCR rounds adapted from ARM-PCR protocols. TCRdb re-analysed the multiplex PCR reads in MiXCR, keeping a single row per CDR3 protein. The sample carries 81,000 or so distinct CDR3 sequences, 75% to 90% recorded once. RNA was extracted from bulk tissue without any cell sorting. The TCR comes from a woman between 50 and 59 years old with non-small cell lung cancer. The sample was lung tumor tissue.

The CDR3 spells CASSAGPSSYNELFF. In DNA form, the CDR3 reads TGTGCCAGCAGCGCGGGGCCTAGCTCCTACAATGAGCTATTCTTT. The genes are TRBV11-2 and TRBJ2-1; possible D gene TRBD2, 6 bases. The CDR3 consists of 15 residues. Germline V gene sequence: CDR1 SGHAT, CDR2 FQNNGV.